This is a list of T cell receptor beta chains from one sample in a study of OX40 agonist ivuxolimab in advanced cancers. Assay used: immunoSEQ multiplex PCR; TCRdb lists only in-frame clones, some missing. The sample lists nearly 50,000 clones, around 86% occurring once. Source: CD4+ or CD8+ T cells sorted from blood, taken in a trial of the OX40 agonist ivuxolimab. The receptors derive from an adult with an advanced solid tumor such as melanoma, head and neck, liver or kidney cancer. Each CDR3 is given with its conserved first and last residue. The D gene is left open where the match is weak. Size is stated for part of the rows, as once, few or many counts, or as a class when the clone is expanded.

.,18,TRBD1,TRBV7-8,TRBJ2-7,CASSLASPGTGNIYEQYF,TGTGCCAGCAGCTTAGCGTCCCCCGGGACAGGAAACATCTACGAGCAGTACTTC
.,15,.,TRBV5-1,TRBJ1-2,CASSWAAGTIYGYTF,TGCGCCAGCAGCTGGGCCGCCGGGACCATCTATGGCTACACCTTC
.,14,TRBD1,TRBV14,TRBJ2-7,CASSPTGRSYEQYF,TGTGCCAGCAGTCCGACAGGGCGGTCCTACGAGCAGTACTTC
.,13,.,TRBV15,TRBJ2-7,CATSRDLPYEQYF,TGTGCCACCAGCAGGGACCTGCCATACGAGCAGTACTTC
.,17,TRBD1,TRBV5-1,TRBJ1-3,CASSPGQRGPSGNTIYF,TGCGCCAGCAGCCCCGGACAGAGGGGGCCCTCTGGAAACACCATATATTTT
.,14,.,TRBV11-1,TRBJ2-1,CASSLGRETREQFF,TGTGCCAGCAGCTTAGGCAGAGAAACGCGGGAGCAGTTCTTC
few,14,TRBD1,TRBV6-1,TRBJ2-3,CASSRTGRTDTQYF,TGTGCCAGCAGTCGGACAGGGAGGACAGATACGCAGTATTTT
.,15,TRBD1,TRBV19,TRBJ2-1,CASSIDRGQYNEQFF,TGTGCCAGTAGTATCGACAGGGGGCAATACAATGAGCAGTTCTTC
.,14,.,TRBV7-2,TRBJ2-7,CASSKGGSSYEQYF,TGTGCCAGCAGCAAGGGGGGAAGCTCCTACGAGCAGTACTTC
.,17,TRBD2,TRBV29-1,TRBJ2-3,CSVEGFPASGRTDTQYF,TGCAGCGTTGAAGGATTCCCGGCTAGCGGGCGCACAGATACGCAGTATTTT
.,14,.,TRBV30,TRBJ1-5,CAWGTGASNQPQHF,TGTGCCTGGGGAACAGGCGCTAGCAATCAGCCCCAGCATTTT
.,14,.,TRBV6-1,TRBJ2-7,CASRTGTGSYEQYF,TGTGCCAGCAGAACCGGGACGGGCTCCTACGAGCAGTACTTC
.,16,TRBD2,TRBV6-5,TRBJ2-1,CASSYRALAGYNEQFF,TGTGCCAGCAGTTACAGGGCGCTAGCGGGGTACAATGAGCAGTTCTTC
.,16,.,TRBV19,TRBJ1-2,CASSPRGGLRNYGYTF,TGTGCCAGTAGTCCAAGGGGGGGCTTACGAAACTATGGCTACACCTTC
.,15,TRBD2,TRBV6-4,TRBJ2-1,CASASLAGGPHEQFF,TGTGCCAGTGCGTCACTAGCGGGAGGGCCTCATGAGCAGTTCTTC
once,19,TRBD1,TRBV30,TRBJ1-4,CAWSVLGSGGTATNEKLFF,TGTGCCTGGAGTGTACTAGGTTCTGGAGGGACAGCAACTAATGAAAAACTGTTTTTT
.,16,.,TRBV7-2,TRBJ2-2,CASSLARYSGTGELFF,TGTGCCAGCAGCTTAGCCCGGTATTCGGGGACCGGGGAGCTGTTTTTT
.,14,.,TRBV4-1,TRBJ2-7,CASSQWANSYEQYF,TGCGCCAGCAGCCAATGGGCGAATTCCTACGAGCAGTACTTC
.,15,.,TRBV7-2,TRBJ2-7,CASSPPEGSRYEQYF,TGTGCCAGCAGCCCCCCCGAGGGGAGTCGGTACGAGCAGTACTTC
few,14,.,TRBV5-5,TRBJ2-2,CASSVQGYTGELFF,TGTGCCAGCAGCGTGCAGGGGTACACCGGGGAGCTGTTTTTT
.,15,TRBD2,TRBV19,TRBJ2-5,CATSRVAGIQETQYF,TGTGCCACCAGTAGGGTAGCGGGGATACAAGAGACCCAGTACTTC
.,15,TRBD2,TRBV7-2,TRBJ2-7,CASSLGGREFGEQYF,TGTGCCAGCAGCTTGGGTGGGCGGGAGTTCGGCGAGCAGTACTTC
.,17,.,TRBV7-2,TRBJ1-6,CASSLLGGPSYNSPLHF,TGTGCCAGCAGCTTACTAGGCGGACCCTCCTATAATTCACCCCTCCACTTT
.,15,.,TRBV7-2,TRBJ1-3,CASSVQAGSGNTIYF,TGTGCCAGCAGCGTTCAAGCCGGCTCTGGAAACACCATATATTTT
.,15,.,TRBV11-2,TRBJ2-4,CASSLLQGTKNIQYF,TGTGCCAGCAGCTTGTTACAGGGTACCAAAAACATTCAGTACTTC
.,15,TRBD2,TRBV19,TRBJ2-1,CASTIGLAGGNEQFF,TGTGCCAGTACCATAGGACTAGCGGGAGGTAATGAGCAGTTCTTC
once,13,.,TRBV29-1,TRBJ2-3,CSVRLKLTDTQYF,TGCAGCGTTAGACTTAAATTAACAGATACGCAGTATTTT
once,16,TRBD2,TRBV5-1,TRBJ2-3,CASSGMTSGTTDTQYF,TGCGCCAGCAGCGGGATGACTAGCGGGACAACAGATACGCAGTATTTT
.,14,.,TRBV14,TRBJ2-3,CASSPILGADTQYF,TGTGCCAGCAGCCCCATACTGGGAGCGGATACGCAGTATTTT
.,16,.,TRBV19,TRBJ2-2,CASSIDSGGGTGELFF,TGTGCCAGTAGTATAGACTCAGGAGGGGGCACCGGGGAGCTGTTTTTT
.,15,TRBD2,TRBV7-2,TRBJ2-7,CASSRTSGGIYEQYF,TGTGCCAGCAGTCGCACTAGCGGGGGGATCTACGAGCAGTACTTC
.,12,.,TRBV18,TRBJ1-1,CASSRGETEAFF,TGTGCCAGCTCACGGGGGGAAACTGAAGCTTTCTTT
.,14,.,TRBV5-6,TRBJ2-1,CASSTTSSYNEQFF,TGTGCCAGCAGCACTACAAGCTCCTACAATGAGCAGTTCTTC
.,16,.,TRBV28,TRBJ1-5,CASSPSGRDSNQPQHF,TGTGCCAGCAGTCCCTCAGGGCGGGACTCCAATCAGCCCCAGCATTTT
.,14,.,TRBV27,TRBJ1-6,CATSALSYNSPLHF,TGTGCCACCTCTGCCCTCTCCTATAATTCACCCCTCCACTTT
medium-sized,15,.,TRBV16,TRBJ1-3,CASSQRQPPKNTIYF,TGTGCCAGCAGCCAACGGCAGCCGCCGAAGAACACCATATATTTT
once,12,.,TRBV5-1,TRBJ2-1,CASSLQGNEQFF,TGCGCCAGCAGCCTGCAGGGCAATGAGCAGTTCTTC
.,9,.,TRBV21-1,TRBJ2-7,CARGYEQYF,TGTGCCAGGGGCTACGAGCAGTACTTC
.,18,TRBD2,TRBV7-9,TRBJ2-7,CASSLGLAGGLFFYEQYF,TGTGCCAGCAGCTTGGGACTAGCGGGAGGCCTCTTTTTCTACGAGCAGTACTTC
.,13,.,TRBV29-1,TRBJ1-2,CSVAALTGLGYTF,TGCAGCGTTGCAGCACTAACAGGATTGGGCTACACCTTC
.,15,TRBD1,TRBV4-2,TRBJ1-1,CASSQVGQGGSEAFF,TGTGCCAGCAGCCAGGTAGGACAGGGGGGGTCTGAAGCTTTCTTT
.,15,.,TRBV2,TRBJ2-7,CASSHGWGRSYEQYF,TGTGCCAGCAGCCACGGGTGGGGGCGATCCTACGAGCAGTACTTC
.,14,TRBD1,TRBV4-3,TRBJ1-1,CASSQDRGSTEAFF,TGCGCCAGCAGCCAAGACAGGGGGAGCACTGAAGCTTTCTTT
.,12,TRBD1,TRBV29-1,TRBJ1-1,CSVGEGASEAFF,TGCAGCGTTGGGGAGGGGGCGAGTGAAGCTTTCTTT
.,14,.,TRBV5-4,TRBJ2-2,CASSLERYTGELFF,TGTGCCAGCAGCTTGGAAAGGTATACCGGGGAGCTGTTTTTT
few,15,.,TRBV7-2,TRBJ1-2,CASSSNVGEAYGYTF,TGTGCCAGCAGCTCAAACGTGGGGGAAGCCTATGGCTACACCTTC
.,16,.,TRBV5-1,TRBJ1-1,CASSLSGTRMNTEAFF,TGCGCCAGCAGCTTGTCGGGGACGCGAATGAACACTGAAGCTTTCTTT
.,15,.,TRBV28,TRBJ2-7,CASSRTGLLSYEQYF,TGTGCCAGCAGCCGAACAGGGCTCCTTTCCTACGAGCAGTACTTC
.,14,TRBD1,TRBV7-2,TRBJ2-1,CASKGTGVVNEQFF,TGTGCCAGCAAGGGGACAGGGGTTGTCAATGAGCAGTTCTTC
.,16,TRBD1,TRBV6-5,TRBJ1-2,CASSYEAGGIDYGYTF,TGTGCCAGCAGTTACGAGGCAGGGGGGATAGACTATGGCTACACCTTC
.,13,.,TRBV13,TRBJ2-1,CASSPPVVDEQFF,TGTGCCAGCAGCCCCCCGGTTGTAGATGAGCAGTTCTTC
once,16,TRBD1,TRBV19,TRBJ1-2,CASTNSGQGINYGYTF,TGTGCCAGTACAAACTCGGGACAGGGGATTAACTATGGCTACACCTTC
.,15,.,TRBV11-2,TRBJ2-7,CASSSLQQGVYEQYF,TGTGCCAGCAGCTCTCTACAACAGGGTGTCTACGAGCAGTACTTC
.,15,TRBD2,TRBV7-9,TRBJ2-2,CASSPGLGGTGELFF,TGTGCCAGCAGCCCGGGACTAGGTGGCACCGGGGAGCTGTTTTTT
.,15,.,TRBV2,TRBJ1-1,CASSKMTAPGTEAFF,TGTGCCAGCAGTAAGATGACAGCTCCTGGCACTGAAGCTTTCTTT
.,15,TRBD1,TRBV19,TRBJ2-7,CASSGTGEARDEQYF,TGTGCCAGTAGTGGGACAGGGGAAGCTCGGGACGAGCAGTACTTC
.,15,TRBD2,TRBV29-1,TRBJ2-3,CSVLTSVGLGDTQYF,TGCAGCGTTCTCACTAGCGTCGGGCTCGGAGATACGCAGTATTTT
.,14,.,TRBV30,TRBJ1-6,CAWSQEGANSPLHF,TGTGCCTGGAGTCAGGAAGGGGCGAATTCACCCCTCCACTTT
.,13,.,TRBV6-1,TRBJ2-5,CASSRDTLGTQYF,TGTGCCAGCAGTCGGGACACCCTCGGGACCCAGTACTTC